The following is a TCR beta chain sequence with its context. Data came from immunoSEQ multiplex PCR; TCRdb stores just in-frame clones and leaves some out. Among about 220,000 clones, 82% were seen once, and the ten largest hold approximately 3.1%. This sample stems from a study of blood T cell repertoires in COVID-19. J lost 8 bases, V lost 3 bases, and 4 bases had no gene match. Germline CDR1 SNHLY, CDR2 FYNNEI. The CDR3 is 13 residues long. Symptom resolution, clearance, or two negative PCRs marked donors in Cohort 3 as recovered. Source material: PBMCs or T cells enriched from blood (not recorded which). The sequence was obtained from a woman aged 55-69 years who had recovered from COVID-19. The rearrangement links TRBV2 to TRBJ1-2, with 9 bases aligning to TRBD1. The CDR3 region has the DNA TGTGCCAGCAGTGACGGACAGGGGCGAGGCTACACCTTC. Protein product: CASSDGQGRGYTF.